Below are 17 T cell receptor beta chains sequenced from a single sample in a study of T cell responses to AZD1222 COVID-19 vaccine. The protocol was immunoSEQ multiplex PCR, while the TCRdb copy is restricted to in-frame clones and leaves out a portion. This table holds about 100,000 clones, more than 75% found once. Sequenced here: peripheral blood, sampled on day 0 of MenACWY control vaccination. These receptors were taken from an adult in good health.

A note on this clone: Other nucleotide sequences from this sample produce the same CDR3. This sequence joins TRBV11-3 and TRBJ1-1; D remains unclear. V was trimmed by 2 bases and J by 2 bases, leaving 6 bases between them. Germline CDR1 and CDR2: SGHNT and YENEEA. The length of the CDR3 is 13 residues. The CDR3 region has the DNA TGTGCCAGCAGCTTATCGGGAAACACTGAAGCTTTCTTT. Translated: CASSLSGNTEAFF.

This chain links TRBV10-1 with TRBJ2-4; possibly TRBD1 for D (6 bases). The V end lost 6 bases, the J end lost 0 bases, and 15 bases lay between the germline ends. The CDR3 totals 16 residues. Germline loops: CDR1 WNHNN, CDR2 SYGVQD (reference sequence). The CDR3 is CASSRDRLVAKNIQYF. The CDR3 DNA reads TGCGCCAGCAGCCGTGACAGGCTAGTAGCCAAAAACATTCAGTACTTC.

The genes are TRBV7-2 and TRBJ2-2, with TRBD2 as a possible D gene (6 bases). CDR3 length equals 17 residues. V was pared by 5 bases and J by 5 bases, with 21 bases between. CDR1 and CDR2 from the germline V gene are SGHTA and FQGNSA. CDR3: CASSPGPGDGTTGELFF. As DNA, the CDR3 is TGTGCCAGCAGCCCAGGCCCGGGGGATGGTACTACCGGGGAGCTGTTTTTT.

The CDR3 region has the DNA TGTGCCAGCAGCACGGGGGGGGCGGGTCAGCCCCAGCATTTT. Translating it yields CASSTGGAGQPQHF. This rearrangement joins TRBV7-8 to TRBJ1-5; a weak D match, TRBD1 (6 bases). The CDR3 is 14 amino acids. V lost 5 bases, J lost 6 bases, and 14 bases lay in between. In germline, CDR1 is SGHVS, CDR2 FQNEAQ.

The CDR3 here is CASGTGGPGPGYTF. The CDR3 DNA is TGCGCCAGCGGGACAGGGGGGCCGGGGCCTGGCTACACCTTC. The V and J genes are TRBV4-3 and TRBJ1-2, with TRBD1 matching over 11 bases. After removal of 8 bases from V and 7 bases from J, the junction contained 9 bases not matched to a gene. The germline CDR1 and CDR2 sequences are LGHNA and YSLEER. CDR3 length equals 14 residues.

This clone turned up a few times. This chain connects TRBV28 to TRBJ2-7, with D perhaps assigned TRBD1 or TRBD2 (5 bases each). The germline V and J ends were trimmed by 5 bases and 12 bases, with 26 bases remaining between them. Per the germline V gene, CDR1 is MDHEN and CDR2 is SYDVKM. This CDR3 has 15 residues. As DNA, the CDR3 is TGTGCCAGCAGTACCCGGGACGGTGCGGCGTCCAGCAGGTACTTC. It translates to CASSTRDGAASSRYF.

Here the CDR3 reads CASRADRDWGYTF. Here the CDR3 DNA reads TGTGCCAGCAGGGCTGACAGGGACTGGGGCTACACCTTC. V usage is TRBV14 and J usage is TRBJ1-2; 7 bases map to TRBD1. CDR1 and CDR2 (germline): SGHDN, FVKESK. V was clipped by 6 bases and J by 8 bases; unmatched bases: 9. The CDR3 is 13 residues long.

The chain combines TRBV18 with TRBJ2-7; TRBD1 aligns across 7 bases. V lost 3 bases to trimming and J lost 4 bases; unmatched junction nucleotides: 6. CDR3 length equals 14 residues. Germline-derived CDR1 and CDR2 are KGHSH and LQKENI. CDR3 nucleotides: TGTGCCAGCTCACCCCAGGGGGTGAAATACGAGCAGTACTTC. As protein: CASSPQGVKYEQYF.

The V gene is TRBV19, the J gene TRBJ1-1; D may be TRBD1 (5 bases). There are 17 residues in the CDR3. Trimming took 8 bases from V and 1 from J, leaving 23 bases between them. The germline gives CDR1 LNHDA, CDR2 SQIVND (reference sequence). The CDR3 DNA is TGTGCCAGTCTTAAAGTCGGGCAGGGAAGAGGGAACACTGAAGCTTTCTTT. Amino acids: CASLKVGQGRGNTEAFF. Looking up the rest from reference TRBV19 and TRBJ1-1 gives the full variable domain: DGGITQSPKYLFRKEGQNVTLSCEQNLNHDAMYWYRQDPGQGLRLIYYSQIVNDFQKGDIAEGYSVSREKKESFPLTVTSAQKNPTAFYLCASLKVGQGRGNTEAFFGQGTRLTVV.

The genes are TRBV6-5 and TRBJ1-2; weak D call: TRBD1 (5 bases). Per the germline V gene, CDR1 is MNHEY and CDR2 is SVGAGI. V dropped 6 bases and J dropped 2 bases, with 13 bases sitting between them. The length of the CDR3 is 14 residues. The CDR3 DNA follows: TGTGCCAGCAGGACGGGACGGATAAACTATGGCTACACCTTC. Its protein product is CASRTGRINYGYTF.

V and J are TRBV12-3 or TRBV12-4 and TRBJ2-3, with D unresolved. V shed 4 bases and J shed 8 bases, with 4 bases lying between them. The CDR3 is 10 amino acids. The CDR3 DNA sequence: TGTGCCAGCAGTTCCGGTACGCAGTATTTT. This sequence encodes CASSSGTQYF.

The genes are TRBV4-2 and TRBJ1-1; TRBD1 agrees at 8 bases. After removal of 1 base from V and 7 bases from J, the junction contained 5 bases not matched to a gene. In germline, CDR1 is LGHNA, CDR2 YNFKEQ. This CDR3 has 14 residues. CDR3 DNA sequence: TGTGCCAGCAGCCAAGCCCGACAGGGGAATGAAGCTTTCTTT. Translating it yields CASSQARQGNEAFF.

The gene calls are TRBV6-5 and TRBJ2-7, with D possibly TRBD2 on 5 matching bases. Germline-derived CDR1 and CDR2 are MNHEY and SVGAGI. The ends were cut back, 2 bases at V and 3 bases at J, with 14 bases in the middle. The CDR3 has 15 residues. The CDR3 loop is CASSYRPAVLYEQYF. As DNA, the CDR3 is TGTGCCAGCAGTTACCGCCCAGCGGTCCTCTACGAGCAGTACTTC.

This rearrangement joins TRBV5-4 to TRBJ1-1; D remains unclear. The CDR3 runs to 17 residues. V was clipped by 0 bases and J by 0 bases, with 15 bases between them. The germline CDR1 and CDR2 sequences are SGHNT and YYREEE (reference sequence). CDR3 bases: TGTGCCAGCAGCTTGGGGGCCACCCGAGGAATGAACACTGAAGCTTTCTTT. Amino acid sequence: CASSLGATRGMNTEAFF.

This chain uses TRBV7-6 with TRBJ1-3; no clear D. Germline CDR1 is SGHVS and CDR2 is FNYEAQ. The CDR3 extends over 14 amino acids. V was shortened by 5 bases and J by 4 bases, with 12 bases between the two germline ends. This CDR3 is CASSLAQAGNTIYF. The CDR3 bases are TGTGCCAGCAGCCTGGCGCAGGCGGGAAACACCATATATTTT.

CDR3 DNA: TGCAGTGCTAGTAGACTAGCGGGCCGCTACGAGCAGTACTTC. Its translation is CSASRLAGRYEQYF. V gene TRBV20-1 combines with J gene TRBJ2-7; 10 bases fit TRBD2. The length of the CDR3 is 14 residues. The J segment lost 3 bases and the V segment lost 3 bases, leaving 5 bases of the junction unmatched. Germline V gene sequence: CDR1 DFQATT, CDR2 SNEGSKA (reference sequence).

The chain's CDR3 is CASSPEVGTGGFGELFF. For the CDR3, the DNA is TGTGCCAGCAGCCCAGAAGTAGGGACAGGGGGCTTCGGGGAGCTGTTTTTT. This chain connects TRBV9 to TRBJ2-2; 12 bases are a match to TRBD1. Germline V CDR1 and CDR2: SGDLS, YYNGEE. CDR3 length: 17 residues. V lost 4 bases and J lost 7; bases outside the gene matches: 11.